A selection of T cell receptor beta chains follows, all from one sample in a study of T cell repertoires in cytomegalovirus infection. Each CDR3 protein gets one entry after TCRdb re-called the reads with MiXCR. The sample holds some 440,000 distinct CDR3 sequences, roughly 30% seen once. Sample: PBMCs. These receptors came from a human donor in good health (CMV status not recorded). Some clones in this sample may be carry-over from other donors' samples. Each CDR3 is given with its conserved first and last residue. The D gene is left open where the match is weak.

v_gene: TRBV6-1; d_gene: NA; j_gene: TRBJ1-5; CDR3aa: CASSVGQPQHF
v_gene: TRBV2; d_gene: TRBD1; j_gene: TRBJ2-5; CDR3aa: CASRSPGQGGQETQYF
v_gene: TRBV4-2; d_gene: TRBD2; j_gene: TRBJ2-7; CDR3aa: CASSRLGASGGALGSEQYF
v_gene: TRBV5-4; d_gene: NA; j_gene: TRBJ2-3; CDR3aa: CAQGGGLTDTQYF
v_gene: TRBV7-6; d_gene: NA; j_gene: TRBJ1-4; CDR3aa: CASSPIPRALNEKLFF
v_gene: TRBV7-8; d_gene: NA; j_gene: TRBJ2-5; CDR3aa: CASSHRDLTGTQYF
v_gene: TRBV6-6; d_gene: NA; j_gene: TRBJ1-1; CDR3aa: CASSYSNAVAFF
v_gene: TRBV7-9; d_gene: NA; j_gene: TRBJ1-4; CDR3aa: CASSLAVGGEKLFF
v_gene: TRBV6-5; d_gene: NA; j_gene: TRBJ1-1; CDR3aa: CASSSGDPNTEAFF
v_gene: TRBV4-2; d_gene: TRBD2; j_gene: TRBJ2-3; CDR3aa: CSSSQAGSGVVDTQYF
v_gene: TRBV9; d_gene: NA; j_gene: TRBJ2-7; CDR3aa: CASSPGRRSSYEQYF
v_gene: TRBV6-5; d_gene: TRBD2; j_gene: TRBJ2-1; CDR3aa: CASSRGSGGLTYNEQFF
v_gene: TRBV7-9; d_gene: NA; j_gene: TRBJ2-2; CDR3aa: CASSLGTGYTGELFF
v_gene: TRBV20-1; d_gene: NA; j_gene: TRBJ2-7; CDR3aa: CSAPPPVFGEQYF
v_gene: TRBV7-6; d_gene: NA; j_gene: TRBJ2-7; CDR3aa: CANSTMNYEQYF
v_gene: TRBV11-2; d_gene: NA; j_gene: TRBJ1-1; CDR3aa: CASSSIGATQAFF
v_gene: TRBV10-3; d_gene: TRBD1; j_gene: TRBJ2-7; CDR3aa: CAISESNAGTGIEQYF
v_gene: TRBV6-8; d_gene: TRBD1; j_gene: TRBJ1-2; CDR3aa: CASSRDSSYGYTF
v_gene: TRBV2; d_gene: TRBD2; j_gene: TRBJ2-3; CDR3aa: CASRLGLAYGDTQYF
v_gene: TRBV7-8; d_gene: TRBD2; j_gene: TRBJ2-3; CDR3aa: CASSSVFTSGTDTQYF
v_gene: TRBV20-1; d_gene: NA; j_gene: TRBJ2-3; CDR3aa: CSAKRQDLRDTQYF
v_gene: TRBV7-2; d_gene: NA; j_gene: TRBJ2-2; CDR3aa: CASSLETQGSTGELFF
v_gene: TRBV4-2; d_gene: NA; j_gene: TRBJ2-3; CDR3aa: CASSYLGGRSDTQYF
v_gene: TRBV7-6; d_gene: NA; j_gene: TRBJ2-5; CDR3aa: CASSQGTGETQYF
v_gene: TRBV6-1; d_gene: TRBD1; j_gene: TRBJ1-1; CDR3aa: CASSQQGQGNTEAFF
v_gene: TRBV29-1; d_gene: NA; j_gene: TRBJ1-1; CDR3aa: CRASLKVDTEAFF
v_gene: TRBV11-2; d_gene: NA; j_gene: TRBJ1-2; CDR3aa: CASSSNLQGAYNYGYTF
v_gene: TRBV7-8; d_gene: NA; j_gene: TRBJ1-4; CDR3aa: CASSLARRQGTEKLFF
v_gene: TRBV20-1; d_gene: NA; j_gene: TRBJ1-4; CDR3aa: CSATAQENDEKLFF
v_gene: TRBV29-1; d_gene: NA; j_gene: TRBJ2-5; CDR3aa: CTSGAKRETQYF
v_gene: TRBV3-1; d_gene: TRBD2; j_gene: TRBJ2-3; CDR3aa: CASSQYAPQVAGGHTDTQYF
v_gene: TRBV6-5; d_gene: NA; j_gene: TRBJ1-5; CDR3aa: CATGRGDDQPQHF
v_gene: TRBV19; d_gene: NA; j_gene: TRBJ2-3; CDR3aa: CASTDGTDTQYF
v_gene: TRBV7-2; d_gene: TRBD1; j_gene: TRBJ1-4; CDR3aa: CSSSFNRGSGEKLFF
v_gene: TRBV5-5; d_gene: NA; j_gene: TRBJ2-2; CDR3aa: CASRRAGAGELFF
v_gene: TRBV11-1; d_gene: NA; j_gene: TRBJ2-7; CDR3aa: CASSSSSDLYEQYF
v_gene: TRBV7-9; d_gene: TRBD1; j_gene: TRBJ2-5; CDR3aa: CASSPTGDQETQYF
v_gene: TRBV12-3/TRBV12-4; d_gene: NA; j_gene: TRBJ1-6; CDR3aa: CASSPVGRGNSPLHF
v_gene: TRBV7-6; d_gene: NA; j_gene: TRBJ2-3; CDR3aa: CASIASGTPYTDTQYF
v_gene: TRBV6-6; d_gene: TRBD1; j_gene: TRBJ1-1; CDR3aa: CASRQGQGGTEAFF
v_gene: TRBV6-2/TRBV6-3; d_gene: NA; j_gene: TRBJ1-1; CDR3aa: CASLPEGRPNTEAFF
v_gene: TRBV11-1; d_gene: TRBD1; j_gene: TRBJ1-4; CDR3aa: CASSLPGTGGEKLFF
v_gene: TRBV7-2; d_gene: NA; j_gene: TRBJ1-5; CDR3aa: CASSSKGGSNQPQHF
v_gene: TRBV7-2; d_gene: TRBD1; j_gene: TRBJ2-2; CDR3aa: CASSSGQGNTGELFF
v_gene: TRBV7-6; d_gene: TRBD1; j_gene: TRBJ2-1; CDR3aa: CTSSRARDRAYNEQFF
v_gene: TRBV6-1; d_gene: TRBD1; j_gene: TRBJ2-1; CDR3aa: CASSEGTGGWNEQFF
v_gene: TRBV4-3; d_gene: NA; j_gene: TRBJ2-3; CDR3aa: CASSKDSRTDTHYF
v_gene: TRBV18; d_gene: NA; j_gene: TRBJ2-4; CDR3aa: CASSPVGDGKGEYF
v_gene: TRBV7-9; d_gene: TRBD2; j_gene: TRBJ2-1; CDR3aa: CASSQGLAGSNEQFF
v_gene: TRBV6-1; d_gene: TRBD2; j_gene: TRBJ2-2; CDR3aa: CASSPHISSGAVGTGELFF
v_gene: TRBV19; d_gene: NA; j_gene: TRBJ1-2; CDR3aa: CASIKRGGENYGYTF
v_gene: TRBV20-1; d_gene: NA; j_gene: TRBJ2-4; CDR3aa: CSQSTGNIQYF
v_gene: TRBV5-1; d_gene: NA; j_gene: TRBJ1-3; CDR3aa: CASSLAQGGNTIYF
v_gene: TRBV5-4; d_gene: NA; j_gene: TRBJ1-2; CDR3aa: CASRDQGYYGYTF
v_gene: TRBV27; d_gene: NA; j_gene: TRBJ2-7; CDR3aa: CASSLSHGGTYEQYF
v_gene: TRBV7-3; d_gene: NA; j_gene: TRBJ1-2; CDR3aa: CASSLTSTIYYGYTF
v_gene: TRBV6-1; d_gene: TRBD2; j_gene: TRBJ2-7; CDR3aa: CASRGTSYEQYF
v_gene: TRBV11-2; d_gene: TRBD1; j_gene: TRBJ2-7; CDR3aa: CASRRIDRGTYEQYF
v_gene: TRBV15; d_gene: NA; j_gene: TRBJ2-3; CDR3aa: CATSRGPATDTQYF